The present T cell receptor (beta chain) was sequenced within a study of blood T cell repertoires in COVID-19. Study as a whole: Samples of COVID-19 (acute and convalescent) were obtained from the United States, Italy and Spain. T cells, B-cell-depleted T cells, or PBMCs supplied cDNA or gDNA.

Authors' data handling: Reference gene primer amplification in the assay estimated nucleated cell counts. Using immunoSEQ multiplex PCR, the repertoire was profiled, and TCRdb retains in-frame clones only, with some absent. That table is the source of V, J and clone size, and D and trimming were worked out from the DNA. The repertoire holds 110,000 to 150,000 clones, 81% seen once, with about 7.5% in the top ten. CDR3 length equals 13 residues. Looked up from germline, CDR1 is MDHEN and CDR2 is SYDVKM. V gave up 4 bases and J gave up 3 bases; unmatched junction bases: 0. The sample taken for sequencing was peripheral blood. This clonotype was sampled from a human donor in a cohort sampled during active COVID-19. The rearrangement uses TRBV28 and TRBJ2-1; 7 bases match TRBD1. The CDR3 region is CASSWDSYNEQFF. As DNA, the CDR3 is TGTGCCAGCAGTTGGGACAGCTACAATGAGCAGTTCTTC. The full variable domain, completed using reference TRBV28 and TRBJ2-1, is DVKVTQSSRYLVKRTGEKVFLECVQDMDHENMFWYRQDPGLGLRLIYFSYDVKMKEKGDIPEGYSVSREKKERFSLILESASTNQTSMYLCASSWDSYNEQFFGPGTRLTVL.